These 10 T cell receptor beta chains came from one sample sequenced in a study of blood T cells in healthy people across ages. With a J-beta primer mix and a sample-barcoded 5' primer, a second PCR ran roughly 7 to 11 cycles. TCRdb called the 5' RACE reads again in MiXCR, with one record for every CDR3 protein. The sample lists 650,000 to 1,000,000 distinct CDR3 sequences; about 34% were seen once. The sample was blood. These receptors originate from a man younger than 35 in good health.

This clonotype has just a few counts. The V call is TRBV6-2 or TRBV6-3, the J call TRBJ2-4; D uncertain. The end of the DNA is better explained by TRBJ2-7, so the J call may be wrong. CDR1 and CDR2 from the germline V gene are MNHEY and SVGEGT. The CDR3 sequence is 13 residues long. CDR3 DNA: TGTGCCAGCAGTTACTCAGGGCTCTACGAGCAGTACTTC. Its translation is CASSYSGLYEQYF.

The table lists this clonotype with many counts. CDR3 loop: CSAYPGDVGYGYTF. As DNA, the CDR3 is TGCAGCGCTTACCCAGGGGATGTTGGCTATGGCTACACCTTC. The chain links TRBV29-1 to TRBJ1-2, with a weak D call TRBD1 (6 bases). V dropped 7 bases and J dropped 4 bases, with 19 bases sitting between them. CDR3 length: 14 residues. CDR1 is SQVTM and CDR2 is ANQGSEA in the germline V gene.

This clonotype was counted once. CDR3 sequence reads: CSANIKGQGARGYTF. In DNA form, the CDR3 reads TGCAGTGCTAACATTAAGGGACAGGGGGCGAGAGGCTACACCTTC. The gene calls are TRBV20-1 and TRBJ1-2; 12 nucleotides align to TRBD1. V lost 4 bases, J lost 8 bases, and 11 bases stayed unmatched. The germline V gene encodes CDR1 DFQATT and CDR2 SNEGSKA (reference sequence). The CDR3 runs to 15 residues.

This rearrangement joins TRBV20-1 to TRBJ2-5; 11 nucleotides align to TRBD1. Germline lookup yields CDR1 DFQATT and CDR2 SNEGSKA (reference sequence). The CDR3 totals 15 residues. V shed 3 bases and J 1 base; nucleotides not matched to a gene: 4. CDR3 in amino acids: CSARTGTGGQETQYF. DNA for the CDR3: TGCAGTGCTAGGACCGGGACAGGGGGCCAAGAGACCCAGTACTTC.

In its sample, this clonotype was seen once. The V gene is TRBV4-2, the J gene TRBJ2-7; perhaps TRBD1 as D (6 bases). CDR1 is LGHNA, CDR2 YNFKEQ, per germline. The CDR3 contains 16 residues. Trimming took 0 bases from V and 1 from J, leaving 13 bases between them. CDR3 coding DNA: TGTGCCAGCAGCCAAGAGACGGCAGGGGCTTCCTACGAGCAGTACTTC. It translates to CASSQETAGASYEQYF.

As concerns this clonotype: This may be a read error: a much more frequent sequence differs by one nucleotide. V gene TRBV29-1 combines with J gene TRBJ2-1; 7 bases align to TRBD2. The J call may not be correct, given that the DNA end is closer to TRBJ2-7. Per germline, CDR1 SQVTM and CDR2 ANQGSEA. There are 14 residues in the CDR3. The CDR3 loop is CSVEGLADDNEQYF. DNA of the CDR3: TGCAGCGTTGAAGGGCTAGCGGACGACAATGAGCAGTACTTC.

This clonotype was observed once. The chain links TRBV5-1 to TRBJ2-4, with a tentative D call TRBD2 (6 bases). The germline V gene encodes CDR1 SGHRS and CDR2 YFSETQ. The V end lost 2 bases, the J end lost 6 bases, and 15 bases lay between the germline ends. The CDR3 runs 15 residues. The CDR3 nucleotides read TGCGCCAGCAGCTTAGAACTAGCTAAGGGAAACATTCAGTACTTC. Translated: CASSLELAKGNIQYF. Drawing the rest from reference TRBV5-1 and TRBJ2-4, the complete variable domain is KAGVTQTPRYLIKTRGQQVTLSCSPISGHRSVSWYQQTPGQGLQFLFEYFSETQRNKGNFPGRFSGRQFSNSRSEMNVSTLELGDSALYLCASSLELAKGNIQYFGAGTRLSVL.

This clonotype has a count of ten or more. The chain recombines TRBV4-2 with TRBJ2-1; D remains unclear. CDR1 and CDR2 (germline): LGHNA, YNFKEQ. The CDR3 length is 11 residues. V dropped 2 bases and J dropped 6 bases, with 2 bases sitting between them. In nucleotides, the CDR3 is TGTGCCAGCAGCCAACTCAATGAGCAGTTCTTC. Its translation: CASSQLNEQFF.

This chain links TRBV20-1 with TRBJ2-3; D is uncertain. Germline assignment: CDR1 DFQATT and CDR2 SNEGSKA (reference sequence). This CDR3 is built from 15 residues. The ends were cut back, 2 bases at V and 5 bases at J, with 17 bases in the middle. This CDR3 reads CSARLPRKVVDTQYF. The DNA of the CDR3 is TGCAGTGCTAGACTACCTCGTAAGGTGGTAGATACGCAGTATTTT.

This clonotype was recorded at least ten times. The chain employs TRBV20-1 and TRBJ2-3; D remains ambiguous. CDR1 DFQATT and CDR2 SNEGSKA come from the germline V gene (reference sequence). The V end lost 0 bases, the J end lost 7 bases, and 17 bases lay between the germline ends. The CDR3 covers 15 residues. CDR3 sequence (DNA): TGCAGTGCTAGAGATACAGTCTCCTCTTCAAATACGCAGTATTTT. It translates to CSARDTVSSSNTQYF.